This T cell receptor (beta chain) was sequenced during a study of blood T cell repertoires in COVID-19. Study in general: Samples taken during acute and convalescent COVID-19 were collected in the United States, Italy and Spain.

How the authors handled the data: Amplifying reference gene primers gave estimates of nucleated cell counts. The table came from immunoSEQ multiplex PCR; TCRdb's copy has only in-frame clones and leaves some out. Clonal size and the V and J genes are those of that table, whereas D and trimming came from the DNA. The sample includes some 260,000 clones, about 87% of them seen just once. Material: peripheral blood. The clonotype originates from a woman in her twenties or thirties with COVID-19, enrolled during active disease.

CDR3 nucleotide sequence: TGCGCCAGCAGCCAAGGGACTAGCGAGAACTACGAGCAGTACTTC. The encoded protein is CASSQGTSENYEQYF. The rearrangement joins TRBV4-1 to TRBJ2-7, with 9 bases identical to TRBD2. The CDR3 spans 15 residues. The V and J ends lost 1 base and 3 bases, in that order; junction bases with no gene match: 4. CDR1 and CDR2 from the germline V gene are MGHRA and YSYEKL.